This passage covers 12 T cell receptor beta chains from one sample sequenced in a study of blood T cell repertoires in COVID-19. Sequencing used immunoSEQ multiplex PCR; TCRdb keeps in-frame clones, though not all of them. The data show about 150,000 clones, with roughly nine tenths seen just once and around an eighth held by the top ten. Sequencing was done on a sample of peripheral blood. The receptors come from a man aged 18-30 years with COVID-19, enrolled during active disease.

The DNA for the CDR3 is TGTGCCAGCAGCGCGCTGACAGGGACCGAGCAGTACTTC. This codes for CASSALTGTEQYF. V usage is TRBV9 and J usage is TRBJ2-7, with 7 bases identical to TRBD1. Germline CDR1 SGDLS, CDR2 YYNGEE. V lost 3 bases, J lost 6 bases, and 6 bases stayed unmatched. The CDR3 covers 13 residues.

The gene calls are TRBV11-3 and TRBJ1-2, with 9 bases fitting TRBD1. Germline lookup yields CDR1 SGHNT and CDR2 YENEEA. The CDR3 runs to 14 residues. The ends lost 8 bases at V and 5 bases at J; junction bases unmatched: 9. CDR3 sequence reads: CASVHRGQGYGYTF. The CDR3 DNA reads as TGTGCCAGCGTCCACAGAGGACAGGGGTATGGCTACACCTTC.

This chain connects TRBV6-2 or TRBV6-3 to TRBJ2-7; 7 bases fit TRBD2. Germline CDR1 and CDR2: MNHEY and SVGEGT. V was clipped by 3 bases and J by 0 bases; unmatched bases: 8. The CDR3 runs 16 residues. CDR3 DNA: TGTGCCAGCAGTTATGGACCGGGGACTAACTCCTACGAGCAGTACTTC. Its translation is CASSYGPGTNSYEQYF.

The chain is built from TRBV28 and TRBJ1-4, with a possible D match to TRBD1 (5 bases). The CDR3 length is 14 residues. The ends were cut back, 7 bases at V and 6 bases at J, with 15 bases in the middle. Germline V gene data show CDR1 as MDHEN and CDR2 as SYDVKM. The CDR3 DNA follows: TGTGCCAGCACCCCAGTGGGGGGATATGAAAAACTGTTTTTT. Its protein product is CASTPVGGYEKLFF. Complete variable domain (other parts from reference TRBV28 and TRBJ1-4): DVKVTQSSRYLVKRTGEKVFLECVQDMDHENMFWYRQDPGLGLRLIYFSYDVKMKEKGDIPEGYSVSREKKERFSLILESASTNQTSMYLCASTPVGGYEKLFFGSGTQLSVL.

V and J are TRBV15 and TRBJ2-2; D is unclear. Trimming removed 10 bases at V and 1 base at J, with 16 bases between. The germline V gene has CDR1 LNHNV and CDR2 YYDKDF (reference sequence). There are 15 residues in the CDR3. The chain's CDR3 is CAIPRHQMNTGELFF. The CDR3 region has the DNA TGTGCCATCCCCAGGCACCAGATGAACACCGGGGAGCTGTTTTTT.

The rearrangement links TRBV4-3 to TRBJ2-2; 8 positions match TRBD1. This CDR3 has 15 amino acids. Germline V gene data show CDR1 as LGHNA and CDR2 as YSLEER. Germline trimming cut 4 bases from V and 1 base from J; bases unmatched to any gene: 2. CDR3 amino acids: CASSLGQENTGELFF. In nucleotides, the CDR3 is TGCGCCAGCAGCCTGGGACAGGAGAACACCGGGGAGCTGTTTTTT.

This chain joins TRBV7-9 and TRBJ1-2; 10 nucleotides match TRBD1. CDR1 and CDR2 from the germline V gene are SEHNR and FQNEAQ (reference sequence). Trimming cost V 3 bases and J 5 bases; bases outside gene matches: 3. This CDR3 is built from 14 residues. The CDR3 sequence: CASSLGDRGYGYTF. CDR3 coding DNA: TGTGCCAGCAGCTTGGGGGACAGGGGTTATGGCTACACCTTC.

The chain carries TRBV9 and TRBJ1-4; 8 bases match TRBD1. V shed 3 bases, J shed 8 bases, and the junction held 6 bases outside the gene matches. Germline CDR1 SGDLS, CDR2 YYNGEE. The CDR3 has 14 residues. The CDR3 DNA follows: TGTGCCAGCAGCGCCAACAGGGGGAACGAAAAACTGTTTTTT. It codes for CASSANRGNEKLFF.

The rearrangement links TRBV13 to TRBJ1-1; 7 bases match TRBD1. Germline trimming cut 6 bases from V and 0 bases from J; bases unmatched to any gene: 10. This CDR3 comprises 16 residues. From germline, CDR1 is PRHDT and CDR2 FYEKMQ (reference sequence). The CDR3 loop reads CASSGTAGGMNTEAFF. The DNA of the CDR3 is TGTGCCAGCAGTGGGACAGCGGGGGGAATGAACACTGAAGCTTTCTTT.

This chain uses TRBV2 with TRBJ1-1, with D uncertain. Germline CDR1 reads SNHLY; CDR2 reads FYNNEI. Trimming left V 8 bases short and J 7 bases short, with 11 bases between. This CDR3 comprises 11 residues. CDR3 loop: CASGWSREAFF. CDR3 coding DNA: TGTGCCAGCGGGTGGAGTCGTGAAGCTTTCTTT. Full variable domain (remainder filled in from reference TRBV2 and TRBJ1-1): EPEVTQTPSHQVTQMGQEVILRCVPISNHLYFYWYRQILGQKVEFLVSFYNNEISEKSEIFDDQFSVERPDGSNFTLKIRSTKLEDSAMYFCASGWSREAFFGQGTRLTVV.

The genes are TRBV7-2 and TRBJ2-7; no definite D call. The CDR3 has 14 amino acids. The germline V gene encodes CDR1 SGHTA and CDR2 FQGNSA. Between the trimmed V and J ends, which lost 1 base and 0 bases, there was a span of 7 bases. This CDR3 reads CASSLVPSSYEQYF. CDR3 nucleotides: TGTGCCAGCAGCTTAGTTCCTAGCTCCTACGAGCAGTACTTC.

The chain uses TRBV6-5 and TRBJ2-7, with D maybe TRBD1 (5 bases). Germline CDR1 MNHEY, CDR2 SVGAGI. V lost 10 bases and J 4 bases, leaving 14 bases between the germline ends. CDR3 size: 12 residues. CDR3 DNA: TGTGCCATCACAGGACGGGTTTACGAGCAGTACTTC. Encoded protein: CAITGRVYEQYF.